The sample holds a few counts of the clone carrying this T cell receptor beta chain. Different DNA sequences within this sample yield the same CDR3. The CDR3 is 15 amino acids. Germline V CDR1 and CDR2: SGDLS, YYNGEE. V shed 0 bases and J 5 bases; nucleotides not matched to a gene: 5. The record originates from a study of blood T cell repertoires in COVID-19. Study-wide context: Donors in the United States, Italy and Spain gave samples during acute or convalescent COVID-19. PBMCs, B-cell-depleted T cells, or T cells provided the cDNA or gDNA that made up the material.

Authors' data handling: The assay estimated nucleated cells by amplifying reference gene primers. Here immunoSEQ multiplex PCR was the method, and the copy in TCRdb shows in-frame clones only, minus some. V, J and clone size reflect that table, while D and trimming were determined from the DNA. The profile shows 180,000 or so clones, approximately 85% of them singletons. Sample: peripheral blood. V and J are TRBV9 and TRBJ2-5; TRBD1 matches at 9 bases. The clonotype comes from a woman aged 80 or over with acute or convalescent COVID-19. CDR3 nucleotide sequence: TGTGCCAGCAGCGTAGATACAGGGGGCGGGGAGACCCAGTACTTC. It specifies CASSVDTGGGETQYF.